One and the same sample provided the 13 T cell receptor beta chains below, sequenced in a study of blood T cell repertoires in COVID-19. Here immunoSEQ multiplex PCR was the method, and the copy in TCRdb shows in-frame clones only, minus some. The data show roughly 280,000 clones, roughly 90% seen once. The sequencing input was peripheral blood. The receptor set was obtained from a man aged 50 to 59 with acute or convalescent COVID-19.

The V call is TRBV6-4, the J call TRBJ2-7; 7 bases match TRBD1. The junction had 8 bases not matched to a gene; V was cut back by 6 bases and J by 3 bases. Germline V gene lookup returns CDR1 MRHNA and CDR2 SNTAGT. The CDR3 is made up of 14 amino acids. The CDR3 sequence is CASSLGAGGYEQYF. The CDR3 DNA is TGTGCCAGCAGCCTGGGGGCAGGGGGCTACGAGCAGTACTTC.

The J gene is TRBJ2-5, the V gene TRBV12-3 or TRBV12-4; D is perhaps TRBD2 (6 bases). The CDR3 extends over 13 amino acids. The ends were cut back, 8 bases at V and 3 bases at J, with 13 bases in the middle. This chain's CDR3 is CASRDSNKETQYF. The CDR3 nucleotides read TGTGCCAGCCGGGACTCGAACAAAGAGACCCAGTACTTC.

This sequence joins TRBV7-9 and TRBJ2-3, with D possibly TRBD2 on 5 matching bases. Trimming shortened V by 2 bases and J by 10 bases, and 19 bases separated the two germline ends. The CDR3 is made up of 15 amino acids. Per germline, CDR1 SEHNR and CDR2 FQNEAQ (reference sequence). CDR3 sequence: CASSLRPDSRQAQYF. CDR3 in DNA: TGTGCCAGCAGCTTACGGCCGGACTCGAGGCAGGCGCAGTATTTT. The full variable domain, completed using reference TRBV7-9 and TRBJ2-3, is DTGVSQNPRHKITKRGQNVTFRCDPISEHNRLYWYRQTLGQGPEFLTYFQNEAQLEKSRLLSDRFSAERPKGSFSTLEIQRTEQGDSAMYLCASSLRPDSRQAQYFGPGTRLTVL.

The genes are TRBV27 and TRBJ2-3; possible D gene TRBD1, 6 bases. The germline V and J ends were trimmed by 2 bases and 2 bases, with 14 bases remaining between them. CDR3 length: 16 amino acids. The germline gives CDR1 MNHEY, CDR2 SMNVEV (reference sequence). The CDR3 nucleotides read TGTGCCAGCAGTTTAGCGATGGGGGCCGCCACAGATACGCAGTATTTT. Translating gives CASSLAMGAATDTQYF.

The chain employs TRBV9 and TRBJ1-6; tentative D call: TRBD1 (5 bases). In germline, CDR1 is SGDLS, CDR2 YYNGEE. The CDR3 totals 15 residues. V lost 4 bases to trimming and J lost 5 bases, with 13 bases between them. This CDR3 reads CASSFPGTDNSPLHF. The CDR3 nucleotides read TGTGCCAGCAGCTTCCCCGGGACTGATAATTCACCCCTCCACTTT.

The chain recombines TRBV2 with TRBJ2-5; tentatively, D is TRBD2 (7 bases). Trimming took off 5 bases at V and 4 bases at J, with 17 bases between the two ends. Germline V gives CDR1 SNHLY, CDR2 FYNNEI. The CDR3 has 15 residues. The CDR3 nucleotides read TGTGCCAGCAGTCCCGAGGGGGGGGAGGGAGAGACCCAGTACTTC. Its translation is CASSPEGGEGETQYF. Complete variable domain (other parts from reference TRBV2 and TRBJ2-5): EPEVTQTPSHQVTQMGQEVILRCVPISNHLYFYWYRQILGQKVEFLVSFYNNEISEKSEIFDDQFSVERPDGSNFTLKIRSTKLEDSAMYFCASSPEGGEGETQYFGPGTRLLVL.

Notes on this clone: Other DNA sequences from this sample encode an identical CDR3 as well. This sequence joins TRBV7-9 and TRBJ1-1, with 8 bases lining up with TRBD1. The CDR3 runs 13 residues. Germline V gene lookup returns CDR1 SEHNR and CDR2 FQNEAQ (reference sequence). V lost 2 bases and J lost 4; bases outside the gene matches: 0. CDR3: CASSLTGGTEAFF. The CDR3 DNA reads as TGTGCCAGCAGCTTAACAGGGGGCACTGAAGCTTTCTTT.

The rearrangement uses TRBV2 and TRBJ1-5, with TRBD1 identical over 8 bases. With 7 bases clipped from V and 3 bases from J, the junction kept 8 bases outside the gene matches. The CDR3 is made up of 15 amino acids. Germline CDR1 reads SNHLY; CDR2 reads FYNNEI. The CDR3 spells CASNPAGGYNQPQHF. Here the CDR3 DNA reads TGTGCCAGCAACCCTGCAGGGGGCTACAATCAGCCCCAGCATTTT.

The rearrangement uses TRBV3-1 (or the pseudogene TRBV3-2) and TRBJ1-2; 9 bases are shared with TRBD1. There are 15 residues in the CDR3. Germline CDR1 reads LGHDT; CDR2 reads YNNKEL (reference sequence). V was pared by 4 bases and J by 4 bases, with 7 bases of the junction left unmatched. The CDR3 loop reads CASSRRDREVYGYTF. CDR3 coding DNA: TGTGCCAGCAGCCGCCGGGACAGGGAAGTCTATGGCTACACCTTC.

This chain connects TRBV5-1 to TRBJ2-2; 7 nucleotides match TRBD1. The length of the CDR3 is 14 residues. The germline V gene encodes CDR1 SGHRS and CDR2 YFSETQ. Germline trimming cut 7 bases from V and 2 bases from J; bases unmatched to any gene: 5. The DNA of the CDR3 is TGCGCCAGCTCCGACAGGGCTAACACCGGGGAGCTGTTTTTT. This sequence encodes CASSDRANTGELFF.

In its sample, this clone was seen once. V gene TRBV19 combines with J gene TRBJ2-2; 7 nucleotides agree with TRBD1. With V trimmed by 6 bases and J by 5 bases, 6 bases remained unmatched. The CDR3 consists of 14 residues. CDR1 is LNHDA and CDR2 is SQIVND in the germline V gene (reference sequence). The CDR3 DNA sequence: TGTGCCAGTAGCCCTACGGACAGGACCGGGGAGCTGTTTTTT. Encoded protein: CASSPTDRTGELFF. Variable domain in full (rest from reference TRBV19 and TRBJ2-2): DGGITQSPKYLFRKEGQNVTLSCEQNLNHDAMYWYRQDPGQGLRLIYYSQIVNDFQKGDIAEGYSVSREKKESFPLTVTSAQKNPTAFYLCASSPTDRTGELFFGEGSRLTVL.

The table lists this clone with a count of one. The rearrangement joins TRBV6-5 to TRBJ1-1; TRBD1 is a possible D gene (6 bases). V lost 5 bases and J 1 base, leaving 14 bases between the germline ends. This CDR3 contains 15 residues. The germline V gene has CDR1 MNHEY and CDR2 SVGAGI. The CDR3 nucleotides read TGTGCCAGCAGTCCGTGGGGGGGCGGGAACACTGAAGCTTTCTTT. The encoded protein is CASSPWGGGNTEAFF.

Here the CDR3 reads CASSPQGSNQPQHF. The CDR3 DNA reads TGTGCCAGCAGCCCTCAGGGTAGCAATCAGCCCCAGCATTTT. V usage is TRBV7-2 and J usage is TRBJ1-5; tentative D call: TRBD1 (5 bases). This CDR3 has 14 amino acids. Trimming took 5 bases from V and 0 from J, leaving 8 bases between them. Germline CDR1 is SGHTA and CDR2 is FQGNSA.